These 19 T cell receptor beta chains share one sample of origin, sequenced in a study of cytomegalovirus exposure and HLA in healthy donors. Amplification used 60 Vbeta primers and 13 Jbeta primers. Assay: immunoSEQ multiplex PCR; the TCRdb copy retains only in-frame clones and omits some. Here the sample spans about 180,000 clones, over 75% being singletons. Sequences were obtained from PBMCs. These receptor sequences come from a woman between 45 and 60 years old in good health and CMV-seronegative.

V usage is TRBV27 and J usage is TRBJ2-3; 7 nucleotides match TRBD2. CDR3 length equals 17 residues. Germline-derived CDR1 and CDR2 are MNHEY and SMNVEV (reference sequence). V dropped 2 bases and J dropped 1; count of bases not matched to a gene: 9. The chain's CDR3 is CASSLLQRDFGTDTQYF. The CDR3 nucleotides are TGTGCCAGCAGTTTACTCCAGCGGGACTTTGGCACAGATACGCAGTATTTT.

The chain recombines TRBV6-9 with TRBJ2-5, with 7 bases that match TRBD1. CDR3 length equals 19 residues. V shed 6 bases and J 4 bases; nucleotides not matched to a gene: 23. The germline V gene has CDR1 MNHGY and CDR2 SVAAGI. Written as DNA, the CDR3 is TGTGCCAGCAGCATTGCCGAACATAAAGACAGGGTTGGAGGAGAGACCCAGTACTTC. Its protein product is CASSIAEHKDRVGGETQYF.

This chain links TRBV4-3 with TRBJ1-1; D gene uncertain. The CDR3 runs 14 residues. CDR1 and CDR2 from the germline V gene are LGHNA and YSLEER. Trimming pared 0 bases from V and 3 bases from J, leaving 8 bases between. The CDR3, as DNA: TGCGCCAGCAGCCAAGAGCGGGTCCACACTGAAGCTTTCTTT. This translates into CASSQERVHTEAFF.

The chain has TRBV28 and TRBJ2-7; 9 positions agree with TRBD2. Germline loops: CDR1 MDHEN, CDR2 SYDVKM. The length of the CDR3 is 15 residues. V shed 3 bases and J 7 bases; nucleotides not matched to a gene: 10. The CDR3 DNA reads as TGTGCCAGCAGTTTGACTAGCGGTGCCCTCGGGGAGCAGTACTTC. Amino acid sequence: CASSLTSGALGEQYF.

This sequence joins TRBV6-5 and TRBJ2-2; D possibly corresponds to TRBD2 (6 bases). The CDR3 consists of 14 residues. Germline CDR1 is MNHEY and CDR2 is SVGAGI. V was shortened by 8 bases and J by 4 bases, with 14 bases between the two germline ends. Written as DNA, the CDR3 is TGTGCCAGCGCAACTAGCATGGCCACCGGGGAGCTGTTTTTT. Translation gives CASATSMATGELFF.

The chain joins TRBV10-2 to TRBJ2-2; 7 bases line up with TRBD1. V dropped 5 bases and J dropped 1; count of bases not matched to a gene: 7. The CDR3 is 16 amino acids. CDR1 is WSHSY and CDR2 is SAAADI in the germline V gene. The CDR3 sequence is CASSNGQVVNTGELFF. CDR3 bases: TGCGCCAGCAGTAATGGACAGGTCGTGAACACCGGGGAGCTGTTTTTT.

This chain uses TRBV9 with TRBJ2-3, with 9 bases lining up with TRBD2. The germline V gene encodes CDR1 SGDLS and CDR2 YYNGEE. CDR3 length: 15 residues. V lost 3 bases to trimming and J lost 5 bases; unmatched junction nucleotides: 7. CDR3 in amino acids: CASSDRAGGVDTQYF. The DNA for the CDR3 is TGTGCCAGCAGCGACAGAGCGGGGGGTGTAGATACGCAGTATTTT.

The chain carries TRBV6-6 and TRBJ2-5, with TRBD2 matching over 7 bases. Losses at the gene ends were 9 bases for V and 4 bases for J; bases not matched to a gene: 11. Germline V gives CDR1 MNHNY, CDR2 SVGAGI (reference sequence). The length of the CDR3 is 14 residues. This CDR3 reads CASSAGDLGETQYF. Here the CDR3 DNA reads TGTGCCAGTTCCGCGGGGGATTTAGGAGAGACCCAGTACTTC.

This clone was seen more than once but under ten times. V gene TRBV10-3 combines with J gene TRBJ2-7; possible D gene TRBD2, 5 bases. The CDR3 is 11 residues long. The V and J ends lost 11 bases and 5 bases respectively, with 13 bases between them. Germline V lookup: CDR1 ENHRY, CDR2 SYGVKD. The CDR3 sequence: CAARGQDEQYF. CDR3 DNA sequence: TGTGCCGCTCGAGGGCAGGACGAGCAGTACTTC.

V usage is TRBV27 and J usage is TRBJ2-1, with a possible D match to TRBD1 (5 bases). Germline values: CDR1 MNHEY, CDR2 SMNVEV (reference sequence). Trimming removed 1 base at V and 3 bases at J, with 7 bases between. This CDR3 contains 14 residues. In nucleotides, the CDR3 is TGTGCCAGCAGTTTATATCAGGGCTACAATGAGCAGTTCTTC. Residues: CASSLYQGYNEQFF.

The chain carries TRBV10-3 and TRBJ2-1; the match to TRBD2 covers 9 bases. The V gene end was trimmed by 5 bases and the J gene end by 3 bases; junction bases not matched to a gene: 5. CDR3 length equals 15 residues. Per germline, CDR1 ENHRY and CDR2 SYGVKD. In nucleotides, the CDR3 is TGTGCCATCAGTATAGCGGGAGAGGTCTACAATGAGCAGTTCTTC. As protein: CAISIAGEVYNEQFF.

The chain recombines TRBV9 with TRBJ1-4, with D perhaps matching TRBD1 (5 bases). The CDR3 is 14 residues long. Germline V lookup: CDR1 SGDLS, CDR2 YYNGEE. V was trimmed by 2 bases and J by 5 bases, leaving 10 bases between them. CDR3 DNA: TGTGCCAGCAGCGTGCAGTCAGGGAATGAAAAACTGTTTTTT. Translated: CASSVQSGNEKLFF.

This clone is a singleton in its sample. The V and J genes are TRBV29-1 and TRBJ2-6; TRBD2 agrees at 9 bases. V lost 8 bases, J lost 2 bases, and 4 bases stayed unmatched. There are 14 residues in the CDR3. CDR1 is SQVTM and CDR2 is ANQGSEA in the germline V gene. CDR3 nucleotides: TGCAGCACTGCGGGAGGGGCTGGGGCCAACGTCCTGACTTTC. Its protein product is CSTAGGAGANVLTF.

As DNA, the CDR3 is TGTGCCAGCAGCTTGGGCAGCGGGACCAACAATGAGCAGTTCTTC. This codes for CASSLGSGTNNEQFF. J is TRBJ2-1 and V is TRBV5-4, with TRBD2 matching 7 bases. Trimming at V came to 0 bases and at J to 5 bases, leaving 5 bases not matched to a gene. CDR1 is SGHNT, CDR2 YYREEE, per germline (reference sequence). The CDR3 covers 15 residues.

The chain's CDR3 is CASSLTGGNEAFF. In DNA form, the CDR3 reads TGTGCCAGCAGCCTCACGGGGGGAAATGAAGCTTTCTTT. The chain has TRBV14 and TRBJ1-1; D may be TRBD1 (5 bases). This CDR3 region has 13 residues. Germline-derived CDR1 and CDR2 are SGHDN and FVKESK. V was shortened by 4 bases and J by 7 bases, with 13 bases between the two germline ends.

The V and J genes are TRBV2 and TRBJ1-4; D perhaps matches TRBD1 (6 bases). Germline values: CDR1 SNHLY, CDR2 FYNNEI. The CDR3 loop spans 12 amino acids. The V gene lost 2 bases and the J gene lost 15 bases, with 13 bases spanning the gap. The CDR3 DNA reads TGTGCCAGCAGTGAAAGAGGGCAGGGGTTGTTTTTT. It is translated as CASSERGQGLFF.

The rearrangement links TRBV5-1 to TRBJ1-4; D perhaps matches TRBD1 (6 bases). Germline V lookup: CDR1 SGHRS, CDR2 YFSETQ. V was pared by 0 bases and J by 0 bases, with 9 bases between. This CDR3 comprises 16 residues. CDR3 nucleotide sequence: TGCGCCAGCAGCTTGGCCTCAGGGGCAACTAATGAAAAACTGTTTTTT. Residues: CASSLASGATNEKLFF. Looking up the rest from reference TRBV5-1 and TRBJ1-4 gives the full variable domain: KAGVTQTPRYLIKTRGQQVTLSCSPISGHRSVSWYQQTPGQGLQFLFEYFSETQRNKGNFPGRFSGRQFSNSRSEMNVSTLELGDSALYLCASSLASGATNEKLFFGSGTQLSVL.

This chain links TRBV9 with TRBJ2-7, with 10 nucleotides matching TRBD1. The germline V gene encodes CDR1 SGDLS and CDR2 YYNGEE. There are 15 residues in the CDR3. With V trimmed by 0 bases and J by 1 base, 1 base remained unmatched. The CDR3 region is CASSVGQGASYEQYF. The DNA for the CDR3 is TGTGCCAGCAGCGTAGGACAGGGGGCATCCTACGAGCAGTACTTC.

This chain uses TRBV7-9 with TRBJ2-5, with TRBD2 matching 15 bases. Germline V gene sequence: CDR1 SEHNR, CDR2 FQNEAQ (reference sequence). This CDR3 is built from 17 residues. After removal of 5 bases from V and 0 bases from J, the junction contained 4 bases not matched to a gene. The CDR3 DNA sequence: TGTGCCAGCAGCCTCGGACTAGCGGGGGGGTACCAAGAGACCCAGTACTTC. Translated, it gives CASSLGLAGGYQETQYF. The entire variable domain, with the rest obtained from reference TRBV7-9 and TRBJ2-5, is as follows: DTGVSQNPRHKITKRGQNVTFRCDPISEHNRLYWYRQTLGQGPEFLTYFQNEAQLEKSRLLSDRFSAERPKGSFSTLEIQRTEQGDSAMYLCASSLGLAGGYQETQYFGPGTRLLVL.